Below, 18 T cell receptor beta chains from the same sample are listed, as sequenced in a study of blood T cell repertoires in COVID-19. Using immunoSEQ multiplex PCR, the repertoire was profiled, and TCRdb retains in-frame clones only, with some absent. Of some 180,000 clones detected, 70% to 90% appear once; the ten largest clones hold roughly 2%. Input material: peripheral blood. Source of these receptors: a man aged 45-65 years who had recovered from COVID-19.

The chain joins TRBV10-1 to TRBJ2-1, with 11 bases lining up with TRBD2. The germline CDR1 and CDR2 sequences are WNHNN and SYGVQD (reference sequence). CDR3 length: 19 residues. J gave up 4 bases and V 3 bases, and 14 bases lay outside the gene matches. CDR3 sequence reads: CASSEIPSGLADIYNEQFF. As DNA, the CDR3 is TGCGCCAGCAGTGAAATCCCTTCGGGACTAGCGGACATATACAATGAGCAGTTCTTC.

Here the CDR3 DNA reads TGTGCCAGCAGTTACAGGAGGGAGCAGTACTTC. Amino acids: CASSYRREQYF. This chain links TRBV6-5 with TRBJ2-7; maybe TRBD2 (5 bases). The ends were cut back, 2 bases at V and 7 bases at J, with 6 bases in the middle. Looked up from germline, CDR1 is MNHEY and CDR2 is SVGAGI. There are 11 residues in the CDR3.

This chain connects TRBV18 to TRBJ2-5, with a possible D match to TRBD1 (5 bases). Germline V CDR1 and CDR2: KGHSH, LQKENI. This CDR3 has 13 amino acids. Between the trimmed V and J ends, which lost 3 bases and 4 bases, there was a span of 9 bases. This chain's CDR3 is CASSPRTTETQYF. The CDR3 DNA reads as TGTGCCAGCTCACCGCGGACAACAGAGACCCAGTACTTC.

The J gene is TRBJ1-1, the V gene TRBV5-1; possibly TRBD1 for D (5 bases). The V end lost 0 bases, the J end lost 5 bases, and 11 bases lay between the germline ends. CDR1 SGHRS and CDR2 YFSETQ come from the germline V gene. CDR3 length: 14 amino acids. CDR3 in amino acids: CASSLDFRATEAFF. CDR3 sequence (DNA): TGCGCCAGCAGCTTGGATTTCAGGGCTACTGAAGCTTTCTTT.

V usage is TRBV7-2 and J usage is TRBJ2-7; TRBD2 matches at 9 bases. From germline, CDR1 is SGHTA and CDR2 FQGNSA. The CDR3 loop spans 15 amino acids. The J segment lost 2 bases and the V segment lost 5 bases, leaving 7 bases of the junction unmatched. CDR3 amino acids: CASSQGRGGTYEQYF. In DNA, the CDR3 is TGTGCCAGCAGCCAGGGGCGGGGGGGTACCTACGAGCAGTACTTC.

The gene calls are TRBV6-5 and TRBJ2-7, with 7 bases matching TRBD2. With V trimmed by 0 bases and J by 5 bases, 7 bases remained unmatched. The CDR3 covers 15 residues. CDR1 is MNHEY, CDR2 SVGAGI, per germline. CDR3 coding DNA: TGTGCCAGCAGTTACTCACCGGGGGGTGTGAACGAGCAGTACTTC. It is translated as CASSYSPGGVNEQYF.

The rearrangement joins TRBV9 to TRBJ1-1; 12 nucleotides line up with TRBD1. The CDR3 is 16 amino acids. Per germline, CDR1 SGDLS and CDR2 YYNGEE. Trimming cost V 5 bases and J 4 bases; bases outside gene matches: 9. For the CDR3, the DNA is TGTGCCAGCAGTGCTCCGGGACAGGGGGCGAGCACTGAAGCTTTCTTT. It encodes CASSAPGQGASTEAFF.

The chain couples TRBV18 to TRBJ1-1; D gene ambiguous. The CDR3 extends over 16 amino acids. Germline CDR1 is KGHSH and CDR2 is LQKENI. V lost 1 base to trimming and J lost 1 base, with 13 bases between them. CDR3 sequence (DNA): TGTGCCAGCTCACCACTACCTACAGAAAGGAACACTGAAGCTTTCTTT. Encoded protein: CASSPLPTERNTEAFF. Full variable domain (missing parts from reference TRBV18 and TRBJ1-1): NAGVMQNPRHLVRRRGQEARLRCSPMKGHSHVYWYRQLPEEGLKFMVYLQKENIIDESGMPKERFSAEFPKEGPSILRIQQVVRGDSAAYFCASSPLPTERNTEAFFGQGTRLTVV.

The V and J genes are TRBV7-3 and TRBJ2-1; 13 bases map to TRBD2. In germline, CDR1 is SGHTA, CDR2 FQGTGA. The CDR3 is made up of 16 amino acids. V was clipped by 2 bases and J by 7 bases; unmatched bases: 5. DNA for the CDR3: TGTGCCAGCAGCTTAGGACTAGCGGGGGCGCAGAATGAGCAGTTCTTC. Translating it yields CASSLGLAGAQNEQFF.

The rearrangement joins TRBV21-1 to TRBJ1-2; the table's D call, TRBD1, has no DNA check behind it. TRBV21-1 is an annotated pseudogene. This CDR3 region has 15 residues. Written as DNA, the CDR3 is TGTGCCAGCAGCGCCCGGACAGGGGAAAACTATGGCTACACCTTC. Its protein product is CASSARTGENYGYTF.

The CDR3 DNA follows: TGTGCCAGCAGCCCACAGGAGAGAGAAGCTTTCTTT. Its translation is CASSPQEREAFF. The chain couples TRBV7-8 to TRBJ1-1; D might be TRBD1 (5 bases). CDR3 size: 12 residues. Germline loops: CDR1 SGHVS, CDR2 FQNEAQ. The germline V and J ends were trimmed by 5 bases and 8 bases, with 12 bases remaining between them.

This chain joins TRBV7-5 and TRBJ2-7; the table's D call, TRBD1, has no DNA check behind it. TRBV7-5 is noted as a pseudogene. The CDR3 totals 18 residues. The CDR3 DNA reads as TGTGTCAGAAGCTTCCCGCCTCGGGACAGGGAACCCTCCTACGAGCAGTACTTC. This encodes CVRSFPPRDREPSYEQYF.

CDR3 sequence: CSAKTGDTQYF. The CDR3 DNA follows: TGCAGTGCCAAGACAGGGGATACGCAGTATTTT. This rearrangement joins TRBV20-1 to TRBJ2-3, with 7 bases matching TRBD1. Germline CDR1 and CDR2: DFQATT and SNEGSKA (reference sequence). V lost 6 bases, J lost 6 bases, and 3 bases stayed unmatched. CDR3 size: 11 residues.

This clone turned up a few times. V is TRBV28 and J is TRBJ2-1, with TRBD1 identical over 7 bases. Germline CDR1 MDHEN, CDR2 SYDVKM. There are 11 residues in the CDR3. The V gene end was trimmed by 5 bases and the J gene end by 12 bases; junction bases not matched to a gene: 4. The DNA for the CDR3 is TGTGCCAGCAGTCGGACAGGATGGCAGTTCTTC. Translated: CASSRTGWQFF.

The chain carries TRBV12-3 or TRBV12-4 and TRBJ2-7, with TRBD1 identical over 7 bases. The CDR3 runs 13 residues. Losses at the gene ends were 7 bases for V and 2 bases for J; bases not matched to a gene: 5. CDR3 coding DNA: TGTGCCAGCACGCGTCAGGGGGCCTACGAGCAGTACTTC. Protein sequence: CASTRQGAYEQYF.

The chain employs TRBV6-2 or TRBV6-3 and TRBJ2-7, with 7 bases aligning to TRBD1. The V gene end was trimmed by 6 bases and the J gene end by 1 base; junction bases not matched to a gene: 6. Germline CDR1 MNHEY, CDR2 SVGEGT. The CDR3 has 14 residues. CDR3 region: CASSLTGQSYEQYF. As DNA, the CDR3 is TGTGCCAGCAGCTTGACAGGGCAGTCCTACGAGCAGTACTTC.

The genes are TRBV28 and TRBJ2-7; no clear D gene. Deletions cut 3 bases from V and 2 bases from J, with 11 bases between. CDR3 size: 14 residues. Per germline, CDR1 MDHEN and CDR2 SYDVKM. Here the CDR3 DNA reads TGTGCCAGCAGTTTGGTTGACAACCCCTACGAGCAGTACTTC. The encoded protein is CASSLVDNPYEQYF.

This chain joins TRBV28 and TRBJ2-1, with 7 bases lining up with TRBD1. The CDR3 loop spans 20 amino acids. CDR1 and CDR2 (germline): MDHEN, SYDVKM. J lost 0 bases, V lost 6 bases, and 20 bases had no gene match. The CDR3 DNA sequence: TGTGCCAGCAGGCCAACCTCCGGGACAGTTCTCCTTAGCTCCTACAATGAGCAGTTCTTC. Translating it yields CASRPTSGTVLLSSYNEQFF.